The clone carrying this T cell receptor beta chain was counted a few times. Per the study methods: Quantification of nucleated cells was approximated via reference gene primer amplification. Produced via immunoSEQ multiplex PCR; TCRdb's table is partial and in-frame only. V and J calls and clone size follow that table, whereas D and trimming were derived from the DNA. Of some 150,000 clones listed, around four fifths are singletons. The data originate from a study of blood T cell repertoires in COVID-19. Study context: Collection of acute and convalescent COVID-19 samples took place in the United States, Italy and Spain. The cDNA or gDNA used as material had been derived from T cells, B-cell-depleted T cells, or PBMCs.

Looked up from germline, CDR1 is MNHNS and CDR2 is SASEGT. This CDR3 has 16 residues. V was clipped by 2 bases and J by 5 bases, with 19 bases between them. The sequenced material came from peripheral blood. This chain connects TRBV6-1 to TRBJ2-7; possibly TRBD1 for D (6 bases). The sequence derives from a woman between 40 and 50 years old with active or convalescent COVID-19. Written as DNA, the CDR3 is TGTGCCAGCAGTGAACGGCCCCGAGGGGGTCTGAACGAGCAGTACTTC. Its protein product is CASSERPRGGLNEQYF.